A selection of T cell receptor beta chains follows, all from one sample in a study of a mutant IDH1 vaccine in newly diagnosed glioma. Repertoires were generated with immunoSEQ multiplex PCR, while TCRdb's copy carries only in-frame clones and drops some. Of tens of thousands of clones in the sample, around 88% were seen once. The material sequenced was peripheral blood mononuclear cells (PBMCs), taken from a glioma patient treated with radiotherapy, temozolomide or both. All receptors come from a woman aged 18-29 years with glioma. Some clones in this sample may be carry-over from other donors' samples. Both conserved end residues are part of each CDR3. D genes are given only for firm matches. A row's size may be missing; if present it is once, few, many or a size class.

clone_size	j_call	d_call	v_call	cdr3_length	cdr3_nt	cdr3_aa
.	TRBJ2-1	.	TRBV18	14	TGTGCCAGCTCACGCGCAGGGATAGGCAATGAGCAGTTCTTC	CASSRAGIGNEQFF
.	TRBJ2-7	TRBD2	TRBV11-1	16	TGTGCCAGCAGCCCGGGGACGGGAGGGCCGTCCTACGAGCAGTACTTC	CASSPGTGGPSYEQYF
.	TRBJ1-1	.	TRBV30	13	TGTGCCTGGGGGTACGGGGGTCTAACTGAAGCTTTCTTT	CAWGYGGLTEAFF
.	TRBJ2-3	.	TRBV6-6	14	TGTGCCAGCACTAGGGAAGAAGGCACAGATACGCAGTATTTT	CASTREEGTDTQYF
.	TRBJ2-4	TRBD2	TRBV14	17	TGTGCCAGCAGCACCCGGACTAGCGGTGTAGCCAAAAACATTCAGTACTTC	CASSTRTSGVAKNIQYF
.	TRBJ1-1	.	TRBV5-6	14	TGTGCCAGCAGCTTAGGCAGGGCTAACACTGAAGCTTTCTTT	CASSLGRANTEAFF
.	TRBJ1-2	.	TRBV29-1	12	TGCAGCGTTGTCAGCCTCGGGGGGGGCTACACCTTC	CSVVSLGGGYTF
.	TRBJ2-7	.	TRBV4-3	15	TGCGCCAGCAGCCAAGACAGGGCAACCTCCTACGAGCAGTACTTC	CASSQDRATSYEQYF
.	TRBJ1-2	.	TRBV29-1	11	TGCAGCGTTGCTCACGGGAATGGCTACACCTTC	CSVAHGNGYTF
.	TRBJ2-5	.	TRBV19	14	TGTGCCAGTAGTATTCCGGACGTCCAAGAGACCCAGTACTTC	CASSIPDVQETQYF
few	TRBJ2-7	TRBD2	TRBV11-1	14	TGTGCCAGCAGCTCCGGGACTAGCTCCTACGAGCAGTACTTC	CASSSGTSSYEQYF
.	TRBJ1-6	.	TRBV7-9	16	TGTGCCAGCAGCCCGACAGCGGTCGGTTATAATTCACCCCTCCACTTT	CASSPTAVGYNSPLHF
.	TRBJ2-3	.	TRBV2	15	TGTGCCAGCAGTGAAGTTGCGGGGGCAACAGATACGCAGTATTTT	CASSEVAGATDTQYF
.	TRBJ1-2	.	TRBV5-6	13	TGTGCCAGCAGCCCGCCCCGTTATATGGGCTACACCTTC	CASSPPRYMGYTF
.	TRBJ2-2	.	TRBV10-3	14	TGTGCCATCAGTGAAGAGGTGGTGGCCGGGGAGCTGTTTTTT	CAISEEVVAGELFF
.	TRBJ2-7	.	TRBV6-5	13	TGTGCCAGCAGGAGGACAGCCGCCTACGAGCAGTACTTC	CASRRTAAYEQYF
.	TRBJ2-5	.	TRBV7-9	12	TGTGCCAGCAGCTTAGCGGGGGAGACCCAGTACTTC	CASSLAGETQYF
few	TRBJ2-3	TRBD2	TRBV9	16	TGTGCCAGCAGCGTAGGGCGCGGGGGAAGCACAGATACGCAGTATTTT	CASSVGRGGSTDTQYF
.	TRBJ1-5	.	TRBV4-1	15	TGCGCCAGCAGCCCGGCCGGGGGGATCAATCAGCCCCAGCATTTT	CASSPAGGINQPQHF
.	TRBJ2-7	.	TRBV7-9	16	TGTGCCAGCAGCTCCCCCCAATCGAGGGGCACTTACGAGCAGTACTTC	CASSSPQSRGTYEQYF
.	TRBJ2-3	TRBD1	TRBV4-3	14	TGCGCCAGCAGCCCAGGGACAGGGTGGGATACGCAGTATTTT	CASSPGTGWDTQYF
.	TRBJ2-7	TRBD2	TRBV10-2	14	TGCGCCAGCAGTGATCCCCGGACTAGCCACGAGCAGTACTTC	CASSDPRTSHEQYF
.	TRBJ2-5	.	TRBV27	16	TGTGCCAGCAGTTTATCGGGGGCTGGGTTGCAAGAGACCCAGTACTTC	CASSLSGAGLQETQYF
few	TRBJ1-1	TRBD1	TRBV28	17	TGTGCCAGCAGTCCCCTTTTAGCCGGGACAGGGGGCACTGAAGCTTTCTTT	CASSPLLAGTGGTEAFF
.	TRBJ2-2	TRBD2	TRBV27	16	TGTGCCAGCAGTTTACTGCTAGCGGGCCCCACCGGGGAGCTGTTTTTT	CASSLLLAGPTGELFF
.	TRBJ1-1	.	TRBV11-3	11	TGTGCCAGCAGCTCGATTACTGAAGCTTTCTTT	CASSSITEAFF
.	TRBJ1-2	TRBD1	TRBV27	13	TGTGCCAGCAGCTACAGGGGGAGCTATGGCTACACCTTC	CASSYRGSYGYTF
.	TRBJ1-1	.	TRBV13	18	TGTGCCAGCAGCCCATCCGGTTGGGGCGCCGGGGCGAACACTGAAGCTTTCTTT	CASSPSGWGAGANTEAFF
.	TRBJ2-2	.	TRBV19	15	TGTGCCAGTAGGCCGGCAGGGACTTACACCGGGGAGCTGTTTTTT	CASRPAGTYTGELFF
once	TRBJ1-1	.	TRBV5-1	15	TGCGCCAGCAGCTTGGGGTCGGGGATGAACACTGAAGCTTTCTTT	CASSLGSGMNTEAFF
.	TRBJ2-6	.	TRBV25-1	12	TGTGCCAGGAAGTGGGGGGCCAACGTCCTGACTTTC	CARKWGANVLTF
.	TRBJ2-1	.	TRBV5-6	13	TGTGCCAGCAGCTTTCAGGGCGGGAATGAGCAGTTCTTC	CASSFQGGNEQFF
few	TRBJ1-2	.	TRBV2	15	TGTGCCAGCCCCTATTTCAGGGGCCCTAACTATGGCTACACCTTC	CASPYFRGPNYGYTF